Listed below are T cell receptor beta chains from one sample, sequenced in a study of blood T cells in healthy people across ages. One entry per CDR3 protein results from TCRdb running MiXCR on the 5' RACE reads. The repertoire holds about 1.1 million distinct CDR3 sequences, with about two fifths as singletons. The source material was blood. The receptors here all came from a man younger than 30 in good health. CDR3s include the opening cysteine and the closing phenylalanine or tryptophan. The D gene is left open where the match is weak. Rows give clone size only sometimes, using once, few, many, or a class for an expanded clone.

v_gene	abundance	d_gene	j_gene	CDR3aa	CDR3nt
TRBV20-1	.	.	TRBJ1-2	CSAWGYTF	TGCAGTGCTTGGGGCTACACCTTC
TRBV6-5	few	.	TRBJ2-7	CASSAGQYSEQYF	TGTGCCAGCAGTGCGGGGCAGTACAGCGAGCAGTACTTC
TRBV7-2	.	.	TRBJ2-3	CASSLGRQETDTQYF	TGTGCCAGCAGCTTAGGACGACAGGAGACAGATACGCAGTATTTT
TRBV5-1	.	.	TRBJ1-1	CASSLGEARGEAFF	TGCGCCAGCAGCTTGGGGGAGGCGAGGGGTGAAGCTTTCTTT
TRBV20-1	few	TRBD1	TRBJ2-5	CSARDRTGQETQYF	TGCAGTGCTAGAGACCGGACAGGCCAAGAGACCCAGTACTTC
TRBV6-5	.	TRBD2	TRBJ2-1	CASSYSAGLDEQFF	TGTGCCAGCAGTTACTCAGCGGGGTTGGACGAGCAGTTCTTC
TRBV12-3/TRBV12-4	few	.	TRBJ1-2	CASSWEPTGHTF	TGTGCCAGCAGTTGGGAACCGACAGGCCACACCTTC
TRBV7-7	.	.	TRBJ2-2	CASSLNGRTGELFF	TGTGCTAGCAGCTTGAACGGCAGGACCGGGGAGCTGTTTTTT
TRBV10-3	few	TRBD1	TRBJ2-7	CATLPGQGQSEQYF	TGTGCCACCTTACCGGGACAGGGGCAAAGCGAGCAGTACTTC
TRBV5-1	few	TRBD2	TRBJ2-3	CASSRRLAVSTDTQYF	TGCGCCAGCAGCCGCAGACTAGCGGTTAGCACAGATACGCAGTATTTT
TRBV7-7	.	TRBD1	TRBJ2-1	CASSPDRDVHNEQFF	TGTGCTAGCAGCCCCGACAGGGATGTCCACAATGAGCAGTTCTTC
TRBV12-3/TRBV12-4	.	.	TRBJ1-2	CASSVVLGISYTF	TGTGCCAGCAGTGTAGTATTAGGGATCAGTTACACCTTC
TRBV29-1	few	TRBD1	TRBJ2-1	CSVRQGYNEQFF	TGCAGCGTCCGACAGGGATACAATGAGCAGTTCTTC
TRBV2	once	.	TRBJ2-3	CASSGDGRGTDTQYF	TGTGCCAGCAGTGGCGATGGCAGGGGCACAGATACGCAGTATTTT
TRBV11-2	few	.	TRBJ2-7	CASSLDRGGSYYEQYF	TGTGCCAGCAGCTTAGATCGTGGGGGGAGTTACTACGAGCAGTACTTC
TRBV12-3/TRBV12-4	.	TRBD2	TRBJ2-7	CASSLVGLAGDSYEQYF	TGTGCCAGCAGTTTGGTGGGACTAGCGGGGGACTCCTACGAGCAGTACTTC
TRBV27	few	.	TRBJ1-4	CASSSQGQTTNEKLFF	TGTGCCAGCAGCTCCCAGGGACAAACAACTAATGAAAAACTGTTTTTT
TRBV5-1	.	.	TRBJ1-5	CASSFGGDHQPQHF	TGCGCCAGCAGCTTTGGAGGGGATCATCAGCCCCAGCATTTT
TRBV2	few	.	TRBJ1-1	CASRPITLNTEAFF	TGTGCCAGCAGGCCCATTACCCTGAACACTGAAGCTTTCTTT